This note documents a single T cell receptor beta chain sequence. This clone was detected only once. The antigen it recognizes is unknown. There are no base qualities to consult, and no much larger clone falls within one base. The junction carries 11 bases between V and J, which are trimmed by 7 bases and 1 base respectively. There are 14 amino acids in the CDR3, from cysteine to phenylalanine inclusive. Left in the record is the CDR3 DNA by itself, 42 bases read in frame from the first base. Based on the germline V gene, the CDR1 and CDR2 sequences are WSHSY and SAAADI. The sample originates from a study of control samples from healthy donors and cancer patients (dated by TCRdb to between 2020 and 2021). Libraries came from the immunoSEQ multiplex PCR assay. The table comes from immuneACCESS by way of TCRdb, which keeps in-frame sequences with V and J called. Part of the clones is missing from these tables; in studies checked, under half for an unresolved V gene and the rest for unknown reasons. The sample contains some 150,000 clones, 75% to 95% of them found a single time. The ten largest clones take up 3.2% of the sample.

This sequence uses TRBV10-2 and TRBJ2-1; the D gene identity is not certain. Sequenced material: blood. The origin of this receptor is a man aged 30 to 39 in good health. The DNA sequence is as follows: TGCGCCAGCACTCAAAGGAGATCCTACAATGAGCAGTTCTTC. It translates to CASTQRRSYNEQFF.